This T cell receptor (beta chain) was profiled in a study of PD-1 blockade in classical Hodgkin lymphoma. The study's findings and limits: Newly diagnosed patients had diversity similar to the baseline diversity of complete responders.

Every single patient, without exception, relapsed after autologous stem cell transplantation, and brentuximab vedotin exposure varied. To note about this clone: No antigen is known for it.

The data were produced by immunoSEQ multiplex PCR, yet TCRdb's version contains in-frame clones alone and is incomplete. The top ten clones hold under 5% of a sample with about 17,000 clones, 70% to 80% of them seen once. The sample was peripheral blood mononuclear cells (PBMCs), taken at baseline. This TCR was sampled from a human donor with classical Hodgkin lymphoma.

The CDR3 DNA is TGTGCCAGCAGTTCCCGTTCAGCGGGGGGGCCCGGGTTAGGCGATACGCAGTATTTT. Its translation is CASSSRSAGGPGLGDTQYF. The rearrangement uses TRBV28 and TRBJ2-3; 10 bases are shared with TRBD2. From germline, CDR1 is MDHEN and CDR2 SYDVKM. The CDR3 runs 19 residues. The V segment lost 4 bases and the J segment 6 bases; nucleotides outside the gene matches: 19.